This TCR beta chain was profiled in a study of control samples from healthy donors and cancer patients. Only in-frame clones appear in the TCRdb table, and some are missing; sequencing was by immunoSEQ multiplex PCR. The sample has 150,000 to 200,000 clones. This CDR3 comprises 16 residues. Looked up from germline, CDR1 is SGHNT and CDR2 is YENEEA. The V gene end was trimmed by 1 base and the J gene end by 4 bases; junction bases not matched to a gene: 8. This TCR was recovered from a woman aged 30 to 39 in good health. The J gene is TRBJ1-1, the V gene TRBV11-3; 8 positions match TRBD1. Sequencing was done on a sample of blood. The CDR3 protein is CASSLGGAGGVTEAFF. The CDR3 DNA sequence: TGTGCCAGCAGCTTAGGAGGGGCAGGGGGCGTCACTGAAGCTTTCTTT.